Included here is one T cell receptor beta chain sequence, with context. V gave up 2 bases and J gave up 5 bases; unmatched junction bases: 5. The CDR3 is 14 amino acids. Germline loops: CDR1 LNHDA, CDR2 SQIVND (reference sequence). This sample stems from a study of blood T cell repertoires in COVID-19. Here immunoSEQ multiplex PCR was the method, and the copy in TCRdb shows in-frame clones only, minus some. This sample has roughly 150,000 clones, with about 88% found just once. The clonotype was recovered from a man between 60 and 75 years old with active or convalescent COVID-19. V is TRBV19 and J is TRBJ2-5; 7 bases align to TRBD2. Sequencing was carried out using peripheral blood. Here the CDR3 reads CASSIRAGSETQYF. The DNA for the CDR3 is TGTGCCAGTAGTATACGAGCGGGGAGTGAGACCCAGTACTTC. Full variable domain (outside the CDR3, taken from reference TRBV19 and TRBJ2-5): DGGITQSPKYLFRKEGQNVTLSCEQNLNHDAMYWYRQDPGQGLRLIYYSQIVNDFQKGDIAEGYSVSREKKESFPLTVTSAQKNPTAFYLCASSIRAGSETQYFGPGTRLLVL.